These 20 T cell receptor beta chains share one sample of origin, sequenced in a study of blood T cells in healthy people across ages. PCR was performed a second time for about 7 to 12 cycles using a sample-barcoded 5' primer and a J-beta primer mix. TCRdb used MiXCR to reprocess the 5' RACE reads, holding one entry per CDR3 protein. The sample contains approximately 2,000,000 distinct CDR3 sequences, around 40% of which appear only once. The sequenced material came from blood. These receptors were collected from a human donor in good health.

The chain carries TRBV7-2 and TRBJ2-7, with TRBD1 matching over 7 bases. Per germline, CDR1 SGHTA and CDR2 FQGNSA. This CDR3 is built from 16 residues. Trimming at V came to 2 bases and at J to 1 base, leaving 8 bases not matched to a gene. This CDR3 reads CASSLWSNRGSYEQYF. The CDR3 region has the DNA TGTGCCAGCAGCTTATGGAGTAACAGGGGATCCTACGAGCAGTACTTC.

The rearrangement joins TRBV5-1 to TRBJ2-7; possibly TRBD1 for D (5 bases). V gave up 5 bases and J gave up 2 bases, with 17 bases separating them. The CDR3 contains 15 residues. Germline V gene sequence: CDR1 SGHRS, CDR2 YFSETQ. Written as DNA, the CDR3 is TGCGCCAGCAGGGTGGACACAGCCCTAACCTACGAGCAGTACTTC. Translation gives CASRVDTALTYEQYF. The full variable domain, completed using reference TRBV5-1 and TRBJ2-7, is KAGVTQTPRYLIKTRGQQVTLSCSPISGHRSVSWYQQTPGQGLQFLFEYFSETQRNKGNFPGRFSGRQFSNSRSEMNVSTLELGDSALYLCASRVDTALTYEQYFGPGTRLTVT.

The V and J genes are TRBV6-5 and TRBJ2-7; D may match TRBD1 or TRBD2 (5 bases each). The CDR3 consists of 13 residues. Germline V lookup: CDR1 MNHEY, CDR2 SVGAGI. V lost 6 bases and J lost 3, with 12 bases in between. CDR3 sequence reads: CASRGDHDYEQYF. The CDR3 DNA reads as TGTGCCAGCAGAGGGGACCACGACTACGAGCAGTACTTC.

This clonotype was counted a few times. This sequence joins TRBV6-1 and TRBJ2-5, with TRBD2 identical over 7 bases. The J call may be in error: the DNA end matches TRBJ2-7 better. The germline gives CDR1 MNHNS, CDR2 SASEGT. The CDR3 is 15 amino acids. DNA of the CDR3: TGTGCCAGCAATCTCCGTGCAGGGAGGGAATACGAGCAGTACTTC. Its translation: CASNLRAGREYEQYF.

The chain has TRBV20-1 and TRBJ1-5; TRBD1 is a possible D gene (5 bases). The CDR3 is 12 residues long. Trimming took 1 base from V and 9 from J, leaving 10 bases between them. The germline CDR1 and CDR2 sequences are DFQATT and SNEGSKA (reference sequence). CDR3 residues: CSARGGTRPQHF. The CDR3 bases are TGCAGTGCTAGAGGGGGGACCCGGCCCCAGCATTTT.

This clonotype has ten or more counts. The chain uses TRBV20-1 and TRBJ2-1, with D possibly TRBD1 on 5 matching bases. Germline-derived CDR1 and CDR2 are DFQATT and SNEGSKA (reference sequence). The V end was cut by 6 bases, the J end by 10 bases, with 22 bases between. CDR3 length: 14 residues. The CDR3 DNA reads as TGCAGTGCCTTTAGACCAGGGCGCTCGAACGAGCAGTTCTTC. Protein product: CSAFRPGRSNEQFF.

In its sample, this clonotype was seen many times. V and J are TRBV6-5 and TRBJ2-5, with D hard to call. The V and J ends lost 5 bases and 12 bases respectively, with 13 bases between them. The CDR3 extends over 11 amino acids. CDR1 is MNHEY, CDR2 SVGAGI, per germline. For the CDR3, the DNA is TGTGCCAGCAGTACCCGCGGATACGAGTACTTC. Amino acid sequence: CASSTRGYEYF.

The genes are TRBV5-1 and TRBJ1-1; tentative D call: TRBD1 (5 bases). The CDR3 extends over 16 amino acids. Trimming removed 2 bases at V and 2 bases at J, with 16 bases between. Germline V gives CDR1 SGHRS, CDR2 YFSETQ. The CDR3 protein is CASSLIARASNTEAFF. The CDR3 nucleotides are TGCGCCAGCAGCTTAATTGCCAGGGCCAGTAACACTGAAGCTTTCTTT.

The chain couples TRBV2 to TRBJ1-4; D ambiguous. Germline V gene sequence: CDR1 SNHLY, CDR2 FYNNEI. CDR3 length equals 13 residues. Deletions cut 7 bases from V and 8 bases from J, with 14 bases between. The CDR3 nucleotides are TGTGCCAGCAAAGAGTTCGAGGAGGAAAAACTGTTTTTT. This sequence encodes CASKEFEEEKLFF. Together with reference TRBV2 and TRBJ1-4, the CDR3 gives the full variable domain: EPEVTQTPSHQVTQMGQEVILRCVPISNHLYFYWYRQILGQKVEFLVSFYNNEISEKSEIFDDQFSVERPDGSNFTLKIRSTKLEDSAMYFCASKEFEEEKLFFGSGTQLSVL.

This clonotype was observed a handful of times. The rearrangement joins TRBV11-3 to TRBJ2-6, with D tentatively TRBD2 (6 bases). Between the trimmed V and J ends, which lost 6 bases and 0 bases, there was a span of 9 bases. The CDR3 extends over 15 amino acids. Germline values: CDR1 SGHNT, CDR2 YENEEA. The CDR3 reads CASREGSSGANVLTF. The CDR3 DNA reads as TGTGCCAGCAGGGAGGGTAGCTCTGGGGCCAACGTCCTGACTTTC.

The chain carries TRBV4-2 and TRBJ1-1, with 7 positions matching TRBD1. This CDR3 has 13 residues. The junction had 4 bases not matched to a gene; V was cut back by 1 base and J by 8 bases. Germline CDR1 LGHNA, CDR2 YNFKEQ. CDR3 in amino acids: CASSQGGGQEAFF. DNA for the CDR3: TGTGCCAGCAGCCAAGGGGGGGGACAGGAAGCTTTCTTT.

The J gene is TRBJ2-3, the V gene TRBV12-3 or TRBV12-4, with D uncertain. V shed 3 bases and J shed 4 bases, with 11 bases lying between them. The CDR3 spans 14 residues. CDR3 in DNA: TGTGCCAGCAGTTTGGCTTTGGGCCCAGATACGCAGTATTTT. It is translated as CASSLALGPDTQYF.

This clonotype was observed a handful of times. This chain joins TRBV12-3 or TRBV12-4 and TRBJ1-4; no firm D call. V dropped 2 bases and J dropped 8 bases, with 18 bases sitting between them. The CDR3 runs 16 residues. This CDR3 is CASSLYFSDDWEKLFF. In DNA form, the CDR3 reads TGTGCCAGCAGTTTATACTTCTCCGACGATTGGGAAAAACTGTTTTTT.

V gene TRBV2 combines with J gene TRBJ1-2, with D hard to call. Germline V lookup: CDR1 SNHLY, CDR2 FYNNEI. V lost 0 bases to trimming and J lost 5 bases, with 10 bases between them. The CDR3 totals 14 residues. The CDR3 loop reads CASSEAVRVYGYTF. In DNA, the CDR3 is TGTGCCAGCAGTGAAGCAGTCCGTGTGTATGGCTACACCTTC. Using reference TRBV2 and TRBJ1-2 for the parts outside the CDR3, the full variable domain is EPEVTQTPSHQVTQMGQEVILRCVPISNHLYFYWYRQILGQKVEFLVSFYNNEISEKSEIFDDQFSVERPDGSNFTLKIRSTKLEDSAMYFCASSEAVRVYGYTFGSGTRLTVV.

This clonotype was found a few times. This chain connects TRBV28 to TRBJ2-4; 9 nucleotides align to TRBD2. The CDR3 totals 16 residues. In germline, CDR1 is MDHEN, CDR2 SYDVKM. V dropped 6 bases and J dropped 1; count of bases not matched to a gene: 7. CDR3 amino acids: CASRLAGVSAKNIQYF. CDR3 in DNA: TGTGCCAGCAGGTTAGCGGGGGTCTCGGCCAAAAACATTCAGTACTTC.

A single count supports this clonotype. The V gene is TRBV5-1, the J gene TRBJ1-1; unclear D gene. Germline V gene sequence: CDR1 SGHRS, CDR2 YFSETQ. V lost 4 bases and J 5 bases, leaving 15 bases between the germline ends. This CDR3 has 14 residues. As DNA, the CDR3 is TGCGCCAGCAGCCCCTGGGAACCTGGGACTGAAGCTTTCTTT. Protein product: CASSPWEPGTEAFF. Based on the CDR3 plus reference TRBV5-1 and TRBJ1-1, the full variable domain is KAGVTQTPRYLIKTRGQQVTLSCSPISGHRSVSWYQQTPGQGLQFLFEYFSETQRNKGNFPGRFSGRQFSNSRSEMNVSTLELGDSALYLCASSPWEPGTEAFFGQGTRLTVV.

The rearrangement joins TRBV12-3 or TRBV12-4 to TRBJ1-5; D ambiguous. The CDR3 spans 12 residues. V was cut by 5 bases and J by 5 bases, with 7 bases left in between. The CDR3 loop reads CASSLRYQPQHF. In DNA, the CDR3 is TGTGCCAGCAGTCTCCGTTATCAGCCCCAGCATTTT.

To note about this clonotype: The germline gene is not matched at one end of the junction; a read error may be the cause. The V call is TRBV5-6, the J call TRBJ1-2, with 9 bases aligning to TRBD1. The CDR3 length is 14 residues. In germline, CDR1 is SGHDT, CDR2 YYEEEE. CDR3 region: CAGSSDRGNYGYTF. CDR3 DNA sequence: TGTGCCGGCAGTTCGGACAGGGGAAACTATGGCTACACCTTC.

The chain is built from TRBV6-5 and TRBJ2-1; D is ambiguous. The germline CDR1 and CDR2 sequences are MNHEY and SVGAGI. Between the trimmed V and J ends, which lost 3 bases and 8 bases, there was a span of 17 bases. The length of the CDR3 is 15 residues. The CDR3 sequence is CASSYAGPLSHEQFF. The CDR3 DNA follows: TGTGCCAGCAGTTATGCCGGGCCCTTAAGCCATGAGCAGTTCTTC.

The gene calls are TRBV21-1 and TRBJ1-1; whether TRBD1, the table's D call, matches the DNA was not checked. TRBV21-1 is reported as a pseudogene. The CDR3 runs to 13 residues. CDR3 in amino acids: CARRRAENTEAFF. DNA for the CDR3: TGTGCCAGGAGAAGGGCGGAGAACACTGAAGCTTTCTTT.